This T cell receptor beta chain emerged from a study of blood T cell repertoires in COVID-19. Study in general: Samples of COVID-19 (acute and convalescent) were obtained from the United States, Italy and Spain. PBMCs, B-cell-depleted T cells, or T cells provided the cDNA or gDNA that made up the material.

Original handling: Quantification of nucleated cells was approximated via reference gene primer amplification. The method was immunoSEQ multiplex PCR; TCRdb's version includes in-frame clones alone and lacks a portion of them. That table furnishes V, J and clone size, whereas the DNA furnished D and trimming. In the table there are fewer than 60,000 clones, just over 90% of which are singletons. The germline V gene has CDR1 MNHEY and CDR2 SVGAGI. V was clipped by 6 bases and J by 4 bases; unmatched bases: 8. This CDR3 has 15 residues. Material for sequencing was peripheral blood. The origin of this receptor is a man in his sixties with COVID-19, enrolled during active disease. The chain employs TRBV6-5 and TRBJ2-7; TRBD1 agrees at 11 bases. The CDR3 sequence: CASSQVDRGPYEQYF. The CDR3 nucleotides read TGTGCCAGCAGCCAGGTGGACAGGGGGCCGTACGAGCAGTACTTC.